This TCR beta chain was observed in a study of shared clonotypes between healthy human individuals. CDR3 size: 14 residues. Unmatched junction bases numbered 3, after V lost 5 bases and J lost 3 bases. CDR1 and CDR2 (germline): SEHNR, FQNEAQ (reference sequence). Naivety among CD8 cells was defined by CD45RO negativity and positive CCR7 selection, thereby excluding terminally differentiated effector memory CD45RA+ cells. TCRdb's copy holds only in-frame clones and misses some; the assay was immunoSEQ multiplex PCR. The repertoire has about 1.9 million clones, 90% to 95% of them found once; the top ten carry around 1.7%.

The rearrangement joins TRBV7-9 to TRBJ1-4; 7 positions match TRBD1. The origin of this receptor is a young man in good health. Some clones in this sample may be carry-over from other donors' samples. Sequenced: naive CD8+ T cells from PBMCs. The CDR3 DNA reads as TGTGCCAGCAGCCCACAGGGGTCTAATGAAAAACTGTTTTTT. Protein sequence: CASSPQGSNEKLFF.